These 20 T cell receptor beta chains originate from one sample sequenced in a study of blood T cell repertoires in COVID-19. Data came from immunoSEQ multiplex PCR; TCRdb stores just in-frame clones and leaves some out. The sample yields 80,000 to 100,000 clones, about nine tenths seen once. The specimen sequenced was peripheral blood. Source of these receptors: a human donor with active COVID-19. The donor label of this sample is uncertain.

The rearrangement uses TRBV4-3 and TRBJ1-1; D might be TRBD1 (6 bases). The germline V and J ends were trimmed by 4 bases and 4 bases, with 10 bases remaining between them. This CDR3 has 13 residues. From germline, CDR1 is LGHNA and CDR2 YSLEER. The CDR3 region is CASSPQGITEAFF. CDR3 DNA sequence: TGCGCCAGCAGCCCTCAGGGGATCACTGAAGCTTTCTTT.

The genes are TRBV7-2 and TRBJ2-5; 10 bases fit TRBD2. The CDR3 has 17 residues. Per the germline V gene, CDR1 is SGHTA and CDR2 is FQGNSA. J was trimmed by 5 bases and V by 3 bases; bases with no gene match: 12. This chain's CDR3 is CASSFAPIAGGRETQYF. DNA of the CDR3: TGTGCCAGCAGCTTCGCGCCCATAGCGGGGGGACGGGAGACCCAGTACTTC.

DNA of the CDR3: TGTGCCATCAGTGAGGGGGGGGGCGGCTATAGCAATCAGCCCCAGCATTTT. This gives the protein CAISEGGGGYSNQPQHF. The chain combines TRBV10-3 with TRBJ1-5, with a weak D call TRBD1 (6 bases). Germline V gene lookup returns CDR1 ENHRY and CDR2 SYGVKD. This CDR3 spans 17 amino acids. Trimming stripped 2 bases from V and 0 bases from J, with 14 bases between.

The chain couples TRBV5-1 to TRBJ2-1; D uncertain. Germline V CDR1 and CDR2: SGHRS, YFSETQ. This CDR3 has 14 amino acids. V was trimmed by 4 bases and J by 9 bases, leaving 17 bases between them. The CDR3 loop reads CASSASVTKPEQFF. CDR3 bases: TGCGCCAGCAGCGCCAGTGTAACCAAACCTGAGCAGTTCTTC.

The chain recombines TRBV19 with TRBJ1-1, with D unresolved. Trimming pared 4 bases from V and 2 bases from J, leaving 5 bases between. This CDR3 region has 12 residues. The V gene's germline CDR1 is LNHDA and CDR2 SQIVND (reference sequence). The CDR3 bases are TGTGCCAGTAGTACCCTAAACACTGAAGCTTTCTTT. Translating gives CASSTLNTEAFF.

This clone was seen only once. The chain has TRBV6-5 and TRBJ2-1; 10 nucleotides align to TRBD1. Germline V gene data show CDR1 as MNHEY and CDR2 as SVGAGI. Trimming removed 4 bases from V and 8 bases from J; junction bases left unmatched: 5. The CDR3 runs 14 residues. The CDR3 region has the DNA TGTGCCAGCAGTTCCGGGACAGGGGTGTATGAGCAGTTCTTC. It encodes CASSSGTGVYEQFF.

The chain carries TRBV5-1 and TRBJ2-1; 8 bases match TRBD2. Germline V gene data show CDR1 as SGHRS and CDR2 as YFSETQ. CDR3 length: 15 residues. The V and J ends lost 5 bases and 2 bases, in that order; junction bases with no gene match: 6. CDR3 in DNA: TGCGCCAGCAGTTCCGGGGGGGGAACCTACAATGAGCAGTTCTTC. This encodes CASSSGGGTYNEQFF. The full variable domain, completed using reference TRBV5-1 and TRBJ2-1, is KAGVTQTPRYLIKTRGQQVTLSCSPISGHRSVSWYQQTPGQGLQFLFEYFSETQRNKGNFPGRFSGRQFSNSRSEMNVSTLELGDSALYLCASSSGGGTYNEQFFGPGTRLTVL.

V gene TRBV20-1 combines with J gene TRBJ2-7, with D uncertain. Germline CDR1 DFQATT, CDR2 SNEGSKA (reference sequence). The germline V and J ends were trimmed by 3 bases and 2 bases, with 5 bases remaining between them. This CDR3 is 11 amino acids long. The CDR3 protein is CSASFAYEQYF. CDR3 DNA: TGCAGTGCTAGTTTCGCCTACGAGCAGTACTTC.

V and J are TRBV6-5 and TRBJ1-1; no firm D call. Germline lookup yields CDR1 MNHEY and CDR2 SVGAGI. This CDR3 has 14 amino acids. The V and J ends lost 2 bases and 0 bases respectively, with 7 bases between them. The CDR3 spells CASSYDAMNTEAFF. For the CDR3, the DNA is TGTGCCAGCAGTTACGATGCTATGAACACTGAAGCTTTCTTT.

The chain recombines TRBV7-9 with TRBJ2-5, with 7 positions matching TRBD2. In germline, CDR1 is SEHNR, CDR2 FQNEAQ (reference sequence). The V gene end was trimmed by 6 bases and the J gene end by 5 bases; junction bases not matched to a gene: 12. This CDR3 region has 15 residues. The CDR3, as DNA: TGTGCCAGCAGTCATATAGGACTAGGGGCGGAGACCCAGTACTTC. It encodes CASSHIGLGAETQYF. The complete variable domain, with remaining parts taken from reference TRBV7-9 and TRBJ2-5, reads DTGVSQNPRHKITKRGQNVTFRCDPISEHNRLYWYRQTLGQGPEFLTYFQNEAQLEKSRLLSDRFSAERPKGSFSTLEIQRTEQGDSAMYLCASSHIGLGAETQYFGPGTRLLVL.

The V gene is TRBV14, the J gene TRBJ2-1; 11 positions match TRBD2. This CDR3 has 15 amino acids. V was pared by 5 bases and J by 8 bases, with 8 bases of the junction left unmatched. Germline CDR1 reads SGHDN; CDR2 reads FVKESK. The CDR3 DNA reads as TGTGCCAGCAGCACATATAGCGGGGGGGTCGATGAGCAGTTCTTC. Translated: CASSTYSGGVDEQFF.

V usage is TRBV14 and J usage is TRBJ1-1; D call uncertain. The CDR3 runs 17 residues. Germline values: CDR1 SGHDN, CDR2 FVKESK. Trimming pared 0 bases from V and 3 bases from J, leaving 17 bases between. CDR3 bases: TGTGCCAGCAGCCAAGATCAGGTGGCACGTCCGTACACTGAAGCTTTCTTT. Translation gives CASSQDQVARPYTEAFF. Supplemented by reference TRBV14 and TRBJ1-1, the full variable domain reads EAGVTQFPSHSVIEKGQTVTLRCDPISGHDNLYWYRRVMGKEIKFLLHFVKESKQDESGMPNNRFLAERTGGTYSTLKVQPAELEDSGVYFCASSQDQVARPYTEAFFGQGTRLTVV.

The chain combines TRBV30 with TRBJ2-3, with TRBD2 matching 12 bases. The J segment lost 4 bases and the V segment lost 4 bases, leaving 3 bases of the junction unmatched. This CDR3 is 14 amino acids long. CDR1 and CDR2 (germline): GTSNPN, SVGIG (reference sequence). CDR3 residues: CAWTLAGGPDTQYF. CDR3 bases: TGTGCCTGGACACTAGCGGGGGGCCCAGATACGCAGTATTTT.

The genes are TRBV7-6 and TRBJ1-2; D not certain. Germline V gives CDR1 SGHVS, CDR2 FNYEAQ. Trimming removed 5 bases at V and 3 bases at J, with 10 bases between. CDR3 length equals 13 residues. In nucleotides, the CDR3 is TGTGCCAGCAGCCCGAGGATGTACTATGGCTACACCTTC. Translating it yields CASSPRMYYGYTF.

In nucleotides, the CDR3 is TGTGCCAGCAGTTACCGTGCCTACGAGCAGTACTTC. It translates to CASSYRAYEQYF. The chain is built from TRBV6-2 or TRBV6-3 and TRBJ2-7; D is undetermined. This CDR3 is 12 amino acids long. Germline CDR1 MNHEY, CDR2 SVGEGT. Trimming took off 2 bases at V and 2 bases at J, with 4 bases between the two ends.

The gene calls are TRBV5-5 and TRBJ1-2; D perhaps matches TRBD1 (5 bases). CDR3 length: 12 residues. Between the trimmed V and J ends, which lost 9 bases and 7 bases, there was a span of 16 bases. The V gene's germline CDR1 is SGHKS and CDR2 YYEKEE (reference sequence). CDR3 region: CATSAGVGGYTF. The CDR3, as DNA: TGTGCCACGTCTGCGGGGGTGGGTGGCTACACCTTC. Together with reference TRBV5-5 and TRBJ1-2, the CDR3 gives the full variable domain: DAGVTQSPTHLIKTRGQQVTLRCSPISGHKSVSWYQQVLGQGPQFIFQYYEKEERGRGNFPDRFSARQFPNYSSELNVNALLLGDSALYLCATSAGVGGYTFGSGTRLTVV.

This rearrangement joins TRBV7-2 to TRBJ2-3, with TRBD2 matching 10 bases. Germline loops: CDR1 SGHTA, CDR2 FQGNSA. J gave up 0 bases and V 1 base, and 7 bases lay outside the gene matches. The CDR3 runs to 18 residues. The CDR3 loop is CASSLEFSGGTSTDTQYF. In DNA, the CDR3 is TGTGCCAGCAGCTTAGAATTTAGCGGGGGGACTAGCACAGATACGCAGTATTTT. Filled out from reference TRBV7-2 and TRBJ2-3, the complete variable domain reads GAGVSQSPSNKVTEKGKDVELRCDPISGHTALYWYRQSLGQGLEFLIYFQGNSAPDKSGLPSDRFSAERTGGSVSTLTIQRTQQEDSAVYLCASSLEFSGGTSTDTQYFGPGTRLTVL.

The DNA of the CDR3 is TGTGCCAGCTCACAGAGGAGCGGGGGGCCTAGCACAGATACGCAGTATTTT. This encodes CASSQRSGGPSTDTQYF. The chain couples TRBV18 to TRBJ2-3, with 9 positions matching TRBD2. With 4 bases clipped from V and 0 bases from J, the junction kept 8 bases outside the gene matches. The germline CDR1 and CDR2 sequences are KGHSH and LQKENI. The CDR3 covers 17 residues.

The chain carries TRBV9 and TRBJ1-1; D possibly corresponds to TRBD1 (5 bases). There are 17 residues in the CDR3. The V end lost 4 bases, the J end lost 1 base, and 20 bases lay between the germline ends. Germline V gives CDR1 SGDLS, CDR2 YYNGEE. This CDR3 is CASSPLRTETANTEAFF. CDR3 in DNA: TGTGCCAGCAGCCCGCTGCGGACCGAGACAGCGAACACTGAAGCTTTCTTT.

A single count supports this clone. This rearrangement joins TRBV11-2 to TRBJ2-5; 12 bases fit TRBD2. J lost 4 bases, V lost 7 bases, and 4 bases had no gene match. CDR3 length: 14 residues. CDR1 and CDR2 (germline): SGHAT, FQNNGV. For the CDR3, the DNA is TGTGCCAGCACCGGACTAGCGGGGCGAGAGACCCAGTACTTC. It yields the protein CASTGLAGRETQYF.